This T cell receptor (beta chain) was identified in a study of blood T cell repertoires in COVID-19. Patients from Seattle were sampled longitudinally, starting during active infection. Some clones are missing from TCRdb's copy, which holds only in-frame ones; the method was immunoSEQ multiplex PCR. Among 300,000 to 400,000 clones listed, about nine tenths were seen once. The CDR3 runs 13 residues. With 3 bases clipped from V and 7 bases from J, the junction kept 4 bases outside the gene matches. Germline loops: CDR1 KGHDR, CDR2 SFDVKD. The sample comprised peripheral blood. V is TRBV24-1 and J is TRBJ1-2, with TRBD1 identical over 7 bases. The clonotype originates from a woman between 65 and 79 years old with COVID-19, enrolled during active disease. DNA for the CDR3: TGTGCCACCAGTGATCCGACAGGGTTTGGCTACACCTTC. This gives the protein CATSDPTGFGYTF.